This T cell receptor (beta chain) originates from a study of T cell responses to AZD1222 COVID-19 vaccine. In regard to this clone: As yet, its antigen is unknown.

Study conclusions and caveats: Across the whole spike, CD4 TCRs peaked at regions 160-218 and 743-854. A mostly white British donor set with more females was recruited, and clonal diversity was possibly underestimated. It was only a handful of AZD1222 recipients who were seropositive at baseline. There were repertoire samples only from the period after the peak T cell response.

The protocol was immunoSEQ multiplex PCR, while the TCRdb copy is restricted to in-frame clones and leaves out a portion. Of about 160,000 clones listed, 80% to 95% are singletons. The sequence derives from an adult who received the AZD1222 COVID-19 vaccine. The sequencing here drew on peripheral blood, taken 28 days after the second AZD1222 dose.

The CDR3 DNA sequence: TGTGCCAGCAGCTTAGCCGGGACAGGGGGGGCAGAGACCCAGTACTTC. It is translated as CASSLAGTGGAETQYF. The chain uses TRBV7-8 and TRBJ2-5, with 11 bases fitting TRBD1. This CDR3 is 16 amino acids long. The V segment lost 0 bases and the J segment 4 bases; nucleotides outside the gene matches: 4. From germline, CDR1 is SGHVS and CDR2 FQNEAQ.